This TCR beta chain is drawn from a study of OX40 agonist ivuxolimab in advanced cancers. Findings and caveats of the study: CD4+ and CD8+ blood T cells expanded clonally by week 6 at 0.1 to 3.0 mg/kg.

TCRdb's copy holds only in-frame clones and misses some; the assay was immunoSEQ multiplex PCR. Of about 46,000 clones in the sample, roughly 90% are singletons; the top ten hold 12%. This clone was seen only once. What it recognizes is unknown. The germline V gene encodes CDR1 GTSNPN and CDR2 SVGIG (reference sequence). Unmatched junction bases numbered 6, after V lost 2 bases and J lost 2 bases. The CDR3 loop spans 14 amino acids. Sequences were derived from CD4+ or CD8+ T cells sorted from blood, sampled in a trial of the OX40 agonist ivuxolimab. This chain connects TRBV30 to TRBJ2-7; 7 positions match TRBD1. This receptor was obtained from an adult with an advanced solid tumor such as melanoma, head and neck, liver or kidney cancer. CDR3 protein: CAWSPYRGAYEQYF. The CDR3 nucleotides are TGTGCCTGGAGTCCGTACAGGGGAGCCTACGAGCAGTACTTC.